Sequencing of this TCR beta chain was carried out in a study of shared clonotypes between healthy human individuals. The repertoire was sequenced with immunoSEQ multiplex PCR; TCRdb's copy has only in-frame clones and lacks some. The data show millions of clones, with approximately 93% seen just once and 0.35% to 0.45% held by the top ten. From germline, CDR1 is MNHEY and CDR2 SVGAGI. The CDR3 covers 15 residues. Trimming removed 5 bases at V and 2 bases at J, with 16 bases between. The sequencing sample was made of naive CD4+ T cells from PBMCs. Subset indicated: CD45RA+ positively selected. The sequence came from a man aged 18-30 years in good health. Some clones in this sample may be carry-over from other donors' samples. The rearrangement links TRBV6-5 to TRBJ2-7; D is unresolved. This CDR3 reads CASSLRNGPAYEQYF. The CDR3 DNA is TGTGCCAGCAGTCTCCGAAACGGACCAGCCTACGAGCAGTACTTC.